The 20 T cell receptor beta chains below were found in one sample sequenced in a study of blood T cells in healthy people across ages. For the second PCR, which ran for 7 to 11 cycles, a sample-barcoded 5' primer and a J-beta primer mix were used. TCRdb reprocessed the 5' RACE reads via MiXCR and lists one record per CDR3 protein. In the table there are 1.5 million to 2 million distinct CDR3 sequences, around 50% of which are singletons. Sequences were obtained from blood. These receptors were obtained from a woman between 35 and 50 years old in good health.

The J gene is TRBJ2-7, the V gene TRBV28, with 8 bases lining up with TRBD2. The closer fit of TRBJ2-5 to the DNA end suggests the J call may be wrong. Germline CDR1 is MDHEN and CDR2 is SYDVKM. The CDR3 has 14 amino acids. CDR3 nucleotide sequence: TGTGCCAGCATGGCGGTAGCGGGAAAAGAGACCCAGTACTTC. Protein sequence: CASMAVAGKETQYF.

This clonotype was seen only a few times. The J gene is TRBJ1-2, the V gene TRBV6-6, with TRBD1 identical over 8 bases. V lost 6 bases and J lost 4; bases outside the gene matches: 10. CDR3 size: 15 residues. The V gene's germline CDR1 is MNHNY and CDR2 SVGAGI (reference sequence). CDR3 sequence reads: CASRVGQGAGYGYTF. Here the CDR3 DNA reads TGTGCCAGCAGAGTCGGCCAGGGGGCTGGCTATGGCTACACCTTC.

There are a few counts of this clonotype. This CDR3 reads CASRLSSALTDTQYF. In DNA form, the CDR3 reads TGTGCCAGCAGACTAAGTTCGGCCCTCACAGATACGCAGTATTTT. The V gene is TRBV6-5, the J gene TRBJ2-3; the D is unclear. The CDR3 loop spans 15 amino acids. The V end lost 6 bases, the J end lost 2 bases, and 15 bases lay between the germline ends. CDR1 MNHEY and CDR2 SVGAGI come from the germline V gene.

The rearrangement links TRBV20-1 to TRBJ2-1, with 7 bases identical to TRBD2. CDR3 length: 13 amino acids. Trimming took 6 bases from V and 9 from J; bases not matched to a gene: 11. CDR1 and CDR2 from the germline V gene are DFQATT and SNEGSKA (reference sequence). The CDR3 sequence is CSAGRGLRGEQFF. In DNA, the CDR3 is TGCAGTGCGGGGAGGGGACTTCGGGGTGAGCAGTTCTTC.

This CDR3 is CASSPGRAGDRGDTQYF. The CDR3 coding sequence is TGTGCCAGCTCACCAGGGAGAGCGGGGGACCGGGGAGATACGCAGTATTTT. The chain has TRBV18 and TRBJ2-3, with 8 bases matching TRBD2. The germline V gene has CDR1 KGHSH and CDR2 LQKENI. This CDR3 comprises 17 residues. V lost 2 bases to trimming and J lost 5 bases; unmatched junction nucleotides: 12.

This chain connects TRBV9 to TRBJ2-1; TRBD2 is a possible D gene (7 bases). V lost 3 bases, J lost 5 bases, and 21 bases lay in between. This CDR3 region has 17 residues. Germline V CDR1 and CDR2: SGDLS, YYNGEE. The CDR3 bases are TGTGCCAGCAGCGGCCGTATTGGGGGGGGCCCTAACAATGAGCAGTTCTTC. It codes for CASSGRIGGGPNNEQFF.

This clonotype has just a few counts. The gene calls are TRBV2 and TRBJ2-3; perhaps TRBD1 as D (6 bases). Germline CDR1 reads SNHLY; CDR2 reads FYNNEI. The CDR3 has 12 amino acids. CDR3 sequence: CATGPETDTQYF. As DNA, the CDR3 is TGTGCTACAGGGCCCGAGACAGATACGCAGTATTTT.

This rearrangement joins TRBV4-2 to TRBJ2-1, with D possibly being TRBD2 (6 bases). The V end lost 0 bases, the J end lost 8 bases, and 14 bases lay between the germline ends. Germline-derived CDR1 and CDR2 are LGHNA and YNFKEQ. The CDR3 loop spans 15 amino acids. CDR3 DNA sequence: TGTGCCAGCAGCCAAGAGAGGATTCGGAGGGATGAGCAGTTCTTC. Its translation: CASSQERIRRDEQFF.

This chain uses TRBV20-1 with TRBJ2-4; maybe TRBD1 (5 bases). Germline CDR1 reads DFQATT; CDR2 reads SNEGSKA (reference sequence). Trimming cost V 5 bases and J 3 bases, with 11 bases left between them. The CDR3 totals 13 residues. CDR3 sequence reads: CSAPGHGKNIQYF. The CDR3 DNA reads TGCAGTGCTCCCGGACACGGCAAAAACATTCAGTACTTC.

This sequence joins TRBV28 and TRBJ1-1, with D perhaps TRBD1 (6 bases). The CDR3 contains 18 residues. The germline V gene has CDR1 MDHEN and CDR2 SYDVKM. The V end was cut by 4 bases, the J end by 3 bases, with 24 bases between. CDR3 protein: CASSYSQQGWGGDTEAFF. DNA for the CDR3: TGTGCCAGCAGTTACTCCCAACAGGGATGGGGGGGGGACACTGAAGCTTTCTTT. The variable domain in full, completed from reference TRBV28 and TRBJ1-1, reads DVKVTQSSRYLVKRTGEKVFLECVQDMDHENMFWYRQDPGLGLRLIYFSYDVKMKEKGDIPEGYSVSREKKERFSLILESASTNQTSMYLCASSYSQQGWGGDTEAFFGQGTRLTVV.

Here the CDR3 reads CASSQDVGVGANVLTF. The DNA for the CDR3 is TGTGCCAGCAGCCAAGATGTAGGGGTCGGGGCCAACGTCCTGACTTTC. V usage is TRBV3-1 and J usage is TRBJ2-6, with D perhaps TRBD1 (5 bases). CDR3 length: 16 residues. The V end lost 0 bases, the J end lost 4 bases, and 10 bases lay between the germline ends. In germline, CDR1 is LGHDT, CDR2 YNNKEL (reference sequence).

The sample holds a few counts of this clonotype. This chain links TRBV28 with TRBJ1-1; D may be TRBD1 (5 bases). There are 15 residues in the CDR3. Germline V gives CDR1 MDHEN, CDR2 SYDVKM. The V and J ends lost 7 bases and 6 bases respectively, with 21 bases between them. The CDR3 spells CASTPPGGSSPEAFF. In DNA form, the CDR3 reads TGTGCCAGCACTCCCCCGGGGGGGAGCTCCCCTGAAGCTTTCTTT.

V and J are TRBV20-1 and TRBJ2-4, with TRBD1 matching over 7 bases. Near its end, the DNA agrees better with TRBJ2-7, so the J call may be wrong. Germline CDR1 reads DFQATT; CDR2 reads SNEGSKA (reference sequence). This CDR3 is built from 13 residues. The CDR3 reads CSARTGAMYEQYF. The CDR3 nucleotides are TGCAGTGCTAGAACAGGGGCTATGTACGAGCAGTACTTC.

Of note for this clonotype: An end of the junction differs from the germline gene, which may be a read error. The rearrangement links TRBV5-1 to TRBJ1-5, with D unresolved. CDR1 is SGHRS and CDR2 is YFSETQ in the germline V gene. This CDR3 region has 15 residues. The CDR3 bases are TGCGCCAGCAGCTTGGACACGAATAGCAATCAGCCCCGGCATTTT. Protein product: CASSLDTNSNQPRHF.

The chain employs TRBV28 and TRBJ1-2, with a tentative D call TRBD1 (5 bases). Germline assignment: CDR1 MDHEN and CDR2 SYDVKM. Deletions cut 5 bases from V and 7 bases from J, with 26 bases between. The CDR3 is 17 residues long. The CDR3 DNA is TGTGCCAGCAGTCCACCAAACGCCGGGACGGGGACGCGTGGCTACACCTTC. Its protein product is CASSPPNAGTGTRGYTF.

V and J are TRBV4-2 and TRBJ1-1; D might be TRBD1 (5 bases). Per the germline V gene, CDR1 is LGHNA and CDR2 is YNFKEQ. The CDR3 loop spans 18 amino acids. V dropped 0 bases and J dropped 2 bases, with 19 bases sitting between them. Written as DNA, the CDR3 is TGTGCCAGCAGCCAAGATCCAGCTGGGACGACCCATAACACTGAAGCTTTCTTT. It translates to CASSQDPAGTTHNTEAFF.

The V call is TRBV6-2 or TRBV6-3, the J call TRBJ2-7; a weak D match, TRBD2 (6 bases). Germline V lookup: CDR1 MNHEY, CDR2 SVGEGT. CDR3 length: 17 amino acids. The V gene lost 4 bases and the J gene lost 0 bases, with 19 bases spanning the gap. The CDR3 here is CASSFTPSSGSSYEQYF. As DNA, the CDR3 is TGTGCCAGCAGTTTCACCCCGAGTAGCGGAAGCTCCTACGAGCAGTACTTC.

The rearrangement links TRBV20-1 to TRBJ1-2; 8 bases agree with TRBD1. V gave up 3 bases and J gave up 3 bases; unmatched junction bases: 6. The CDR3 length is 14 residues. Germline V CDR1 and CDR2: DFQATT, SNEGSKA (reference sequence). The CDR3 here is CSASPGQGDYGYTF. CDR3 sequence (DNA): TGCAGTGCTAGTCCCGGACAGGGAGACTATGGCTACACCTTC.

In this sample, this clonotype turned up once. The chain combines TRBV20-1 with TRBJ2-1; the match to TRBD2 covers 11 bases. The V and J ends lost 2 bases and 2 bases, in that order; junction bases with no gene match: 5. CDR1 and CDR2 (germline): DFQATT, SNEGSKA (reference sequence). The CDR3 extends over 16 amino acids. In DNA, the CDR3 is TGCAGTGCTAGATCCTTGACTAGCGGGGCCTACAATGAGCAGTTCTTC. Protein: CSARSLTSGAYNEQFF.

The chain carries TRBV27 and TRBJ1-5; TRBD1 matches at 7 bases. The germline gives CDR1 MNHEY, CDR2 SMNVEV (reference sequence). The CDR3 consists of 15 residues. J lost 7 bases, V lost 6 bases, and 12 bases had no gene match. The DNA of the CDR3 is TGTGCCAGCAGGATACAGGGGTTAGAAGGCCAGCCCCAGCATTTT. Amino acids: CASRIQGLEGQPQHF.